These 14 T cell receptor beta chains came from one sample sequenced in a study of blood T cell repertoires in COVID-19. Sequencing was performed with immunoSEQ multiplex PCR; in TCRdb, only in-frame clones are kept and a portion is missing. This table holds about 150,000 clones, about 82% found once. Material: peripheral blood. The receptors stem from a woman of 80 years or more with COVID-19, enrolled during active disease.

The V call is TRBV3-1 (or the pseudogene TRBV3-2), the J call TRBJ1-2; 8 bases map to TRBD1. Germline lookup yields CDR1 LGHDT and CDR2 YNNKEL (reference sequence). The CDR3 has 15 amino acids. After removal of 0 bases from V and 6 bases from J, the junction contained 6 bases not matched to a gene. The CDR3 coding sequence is TGTGCCAGCAGCCAAGAAGGACAGGGATGGGATGGCTACACCTTC. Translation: CASSQEGQGWDGYTF.

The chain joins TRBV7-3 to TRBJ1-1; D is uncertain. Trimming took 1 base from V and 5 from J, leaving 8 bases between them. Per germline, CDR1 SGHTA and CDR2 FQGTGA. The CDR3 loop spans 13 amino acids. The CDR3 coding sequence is TGTGCCAGCAGCTTAAATCCGGTAACTGAAGCTTTCTTT. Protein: CASSLNPVTEAFF.

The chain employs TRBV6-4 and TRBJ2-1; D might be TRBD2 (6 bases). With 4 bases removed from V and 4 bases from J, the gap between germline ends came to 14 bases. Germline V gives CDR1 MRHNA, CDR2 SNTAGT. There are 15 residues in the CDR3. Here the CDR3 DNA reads TGTGCCAGCAGTGCGGGCGGGACCTCTTACAATGAGCAGTTCTTC. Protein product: CASSAGGTSYNEQFF.

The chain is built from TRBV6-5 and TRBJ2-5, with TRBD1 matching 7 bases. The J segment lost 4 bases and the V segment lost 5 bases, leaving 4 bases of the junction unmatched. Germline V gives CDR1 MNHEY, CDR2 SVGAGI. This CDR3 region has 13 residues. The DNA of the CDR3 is TGTGCCAGCAGTACAGGGGTTCGAGAGACCCAGTACTTC. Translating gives CASSTGVRETQYF.

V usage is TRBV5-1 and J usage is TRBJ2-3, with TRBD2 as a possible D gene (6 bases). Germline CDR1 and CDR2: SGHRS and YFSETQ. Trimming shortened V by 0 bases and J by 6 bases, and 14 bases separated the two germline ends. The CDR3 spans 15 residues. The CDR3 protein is CASSLGSGRGDTQYF. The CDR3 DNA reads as TGCGCCAGCAGCTTGGGTAGCGGTCGGGGGGATACGCAGTATTTT.

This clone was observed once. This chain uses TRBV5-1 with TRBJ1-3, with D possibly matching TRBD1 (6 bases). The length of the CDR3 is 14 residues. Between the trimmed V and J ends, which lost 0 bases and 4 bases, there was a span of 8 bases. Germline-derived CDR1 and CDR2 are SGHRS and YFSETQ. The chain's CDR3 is CASSLADRGNTIYF. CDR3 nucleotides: TGCGCCAGCAGCTTGGCGGACAGAGGAAACACCATATATTTT.

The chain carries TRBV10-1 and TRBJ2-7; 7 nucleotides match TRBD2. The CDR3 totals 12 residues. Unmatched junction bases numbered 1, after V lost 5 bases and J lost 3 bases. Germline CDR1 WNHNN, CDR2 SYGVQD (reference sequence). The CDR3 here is CASSRGGYEQYF. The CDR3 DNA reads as TGCGCCAGCAGTCGCGGGGGCTACGAGCAGTACTTC.

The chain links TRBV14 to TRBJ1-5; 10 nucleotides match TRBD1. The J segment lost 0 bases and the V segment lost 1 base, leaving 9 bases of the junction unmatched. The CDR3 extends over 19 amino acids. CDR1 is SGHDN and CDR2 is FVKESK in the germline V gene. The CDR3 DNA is TGTGCCAGCAGCCAAGCTCCAGACAGGGGGCTTGATAGCAATCAGCCCCAGCATTTT. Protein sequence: CASSQAPDRGLDSNQPQHF.

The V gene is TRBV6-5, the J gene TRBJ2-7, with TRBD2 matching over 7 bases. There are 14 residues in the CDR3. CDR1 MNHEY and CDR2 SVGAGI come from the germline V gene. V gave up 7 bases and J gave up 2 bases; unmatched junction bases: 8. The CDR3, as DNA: TGTGCCAGCAACCAAGCGGGGCCCCCCTACGAGCAGTACTTC. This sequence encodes CASNQAGPPYEQYF.

This chain's CDR3 is CASSLSDGYTF. CDR3 bases: TGCGCCAGCAGCTTGTCCGATGGCTACACCTTC. The chain couples TRBV5-1 to TRBJ1-2; D is undetermined. Deletions cut 1 base from V and 6 bases from J, with 4 bases between. Germline CDR1 is SGHRS and CDR2 is YFSETQ. The CDR3 extends over 11 amino acids.

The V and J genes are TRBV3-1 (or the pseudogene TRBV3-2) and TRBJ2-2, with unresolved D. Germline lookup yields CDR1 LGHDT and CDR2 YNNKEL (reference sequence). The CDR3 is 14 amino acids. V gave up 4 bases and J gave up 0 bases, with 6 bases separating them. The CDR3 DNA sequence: TGTGCCAGCAGCCTTACTACGAACACCGGGGAGCTGTTTTTT. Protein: CASSLTTNTGELFF.

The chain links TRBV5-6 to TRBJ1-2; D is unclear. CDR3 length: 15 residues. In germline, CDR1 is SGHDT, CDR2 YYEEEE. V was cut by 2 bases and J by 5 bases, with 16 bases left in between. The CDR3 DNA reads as TGTGCCAGCAGCTTAGGAAGCTCCGAGAGGTATGGCTACACCTTC. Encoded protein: CASSLGSSERYGYTF.

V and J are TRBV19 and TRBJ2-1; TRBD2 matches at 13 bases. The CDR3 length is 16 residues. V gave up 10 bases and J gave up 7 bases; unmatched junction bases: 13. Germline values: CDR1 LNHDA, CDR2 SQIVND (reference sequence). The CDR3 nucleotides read TGTGCCACCAATTCCCCCGGACTAGCGGGAGCAAATGAGCAGTTCTTC. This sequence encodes CATNSPGLAGANEQFF.

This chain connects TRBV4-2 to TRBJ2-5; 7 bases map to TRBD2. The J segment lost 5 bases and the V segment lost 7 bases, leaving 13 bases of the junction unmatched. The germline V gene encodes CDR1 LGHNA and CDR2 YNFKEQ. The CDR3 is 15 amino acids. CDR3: CASTPRGGVGETQYF. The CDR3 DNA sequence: TGTGCCAGCACCCCCCGTGGGGGGGTCGGTGAGACCCAGTACTTC.